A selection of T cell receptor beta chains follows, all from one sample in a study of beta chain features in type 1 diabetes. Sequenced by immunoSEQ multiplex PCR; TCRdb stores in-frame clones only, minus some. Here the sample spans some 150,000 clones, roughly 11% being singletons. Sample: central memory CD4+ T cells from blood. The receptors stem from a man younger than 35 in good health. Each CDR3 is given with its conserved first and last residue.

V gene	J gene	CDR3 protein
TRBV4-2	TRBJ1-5	CASSHVTGNNQPQHF
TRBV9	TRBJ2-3	CASSAQPLDTQYF
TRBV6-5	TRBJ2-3	CAISSDGKTQYF
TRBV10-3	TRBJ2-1	CAISLRENEQFF
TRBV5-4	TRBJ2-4	CASSWPGQGTNIQYF
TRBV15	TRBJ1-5	CATSRALGLGNQPQHF
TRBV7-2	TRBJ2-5	CASSSYQETQYF
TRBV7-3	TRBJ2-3	CASSWLPSTDTQYF
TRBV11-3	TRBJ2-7	CASSHGGITEQYF
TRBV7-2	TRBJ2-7	CASSLARQAAYEQYF
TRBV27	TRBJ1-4	CASGQYATNEKLFF
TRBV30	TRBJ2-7	CAWRVGSLPLDEQYF
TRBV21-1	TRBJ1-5	CASSARTQGRESNQPQHF
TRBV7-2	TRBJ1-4	CASSSGTGRREKLFF
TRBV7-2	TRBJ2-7	CASSPSIGGSYEQYF
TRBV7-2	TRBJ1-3	CASSSGFPGNTIYF
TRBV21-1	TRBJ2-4	CASSKSLGTLAKNIQYF
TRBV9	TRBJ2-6	CASSALSSGANVLTF
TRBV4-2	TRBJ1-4	CASKKFQTGGNEKLFF
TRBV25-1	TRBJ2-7	CASSKQGKSYEQYF
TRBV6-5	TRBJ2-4	CASRSGQGAKNIQYF
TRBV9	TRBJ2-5	CASSDTSGVTQYF
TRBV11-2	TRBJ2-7	CASSFGVHEQYF
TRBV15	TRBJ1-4	CATSRDLGEKLFF
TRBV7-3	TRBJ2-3	CASSPPTDTQYF
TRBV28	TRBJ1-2	CASYDRMAYGYTF
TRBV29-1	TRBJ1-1	CSVRNGGMNTEAFF
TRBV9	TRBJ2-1	CASSVGVDEQFF
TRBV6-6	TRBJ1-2	CASSSRAQVYGYTF
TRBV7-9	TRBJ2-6	CASSARDRGFSGANVLTF
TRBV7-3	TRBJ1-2	CASSLNGGPGGYTF
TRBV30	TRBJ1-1	CASTTGSGTEAFF
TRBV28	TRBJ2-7	CASSLLFYEQYF